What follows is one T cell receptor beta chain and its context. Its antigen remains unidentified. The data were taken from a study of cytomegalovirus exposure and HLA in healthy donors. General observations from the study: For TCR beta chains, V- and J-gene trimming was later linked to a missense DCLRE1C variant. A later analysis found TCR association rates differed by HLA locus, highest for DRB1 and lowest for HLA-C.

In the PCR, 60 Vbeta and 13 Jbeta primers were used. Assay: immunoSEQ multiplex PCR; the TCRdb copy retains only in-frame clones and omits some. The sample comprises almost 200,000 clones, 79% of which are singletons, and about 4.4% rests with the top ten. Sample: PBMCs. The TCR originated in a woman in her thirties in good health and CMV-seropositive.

DNA for the CDR3: TGCAGCGTCTCCGGACAGTCCTATGGCTACACCTTC. This sequence encodes CSVSGQSYGYTF. The chain is built from TRBV29-1 and TRBJ1-2; maybe TRBD1 (6 bases). V was clipped by 6 bases and J by 4 bases, with 12 bases between them. Per the germline V gene, CDR1 is SQVTM and CDR2 is ANQGSEA. The CDR3 has 12 amino acids.